The TCR beta chain under discussion was sequenced for a study of regulatory T cells in long-lasting Graves disease. This clonotype has ten or more counts. Its antigen is currently unknown. Time point indicated: newly diagnosed GD, antithyroid drugs for less than 3 months. PBMCs provided the RNA from which the TCR library was made. The V end was cut by 2 bases, the J end by 1 base, with 12 bases between. Per the germline V gene, CDR1 is KGHSH and CDR2 is LQKENI. This CDR3 comprises 16 residues. Findings and limits, study-wide: Whereas new patients shared 1,000 or so public clonotypes, persistent patients shared more, at 2,500 to 3,500.

Library construction for TCR beta used iRepertoire HTBI primers and Arm-PCR of CDR3 regions. One entry per CDR3 protein, called by TCRdb with MiXCR from the multiplex PCR reads. The sample includes approximately 540,000 distinct CDR3 sequences, approximately 12% of them seen just once. This sample was also put to use in a study of T cells in Graves' hyperthyroidism and ophthalmopathy.

The specimen was peripheral blood mononuclear cells (PBMCs), collected at new diagnosis, from a patient treated with antithyroid drugs. V gene TRBV18 combines with J gene TRBJ1-5; tentatively, D is TRBD1 (6 bases). The sequence derives from a woman in her 30s with Graves disease. The CDR3, as DNA: TGTGCCAGCTCACCATTTGGACAGAGGAGCAATCAGCCCCAGCATTTT. Encoded protein: CASSPFGQRSNQPQHF.